This TCR beta chain was observed in a study of early T cells in non-severe SARS-CoV-2 infection. Study-level findings and limits: CD4 and private specificities were missed by VDJdb matching, which favored anti-spike CD8 responses.

This clonotype was detected ten times or more. Its antigen remains unknown. The TCR library protocol attached unique molecular identifiers to the individual cDNA molecules. TCRdb called the 5' RACE reads again in MiXCR, with one record for every CDR3 protein. This table holds about 39,000 distinct CDR3 sequences, approximately 4% found once. The specimen was whole blood. The source is an adult who was a healthcare worker with PCR-confirmed SARS-CoV-2 infection or an uninfected control (not recorded which).

The CDR3 loop reads CASINPIRSEQYF. The CDR3 DNA is TGTGCCAGCATCAACCCTATTAGATCCGAGCAGTACTTC. The chain has TRBV6-1 and TRBJ2-7; D is ambiguous. V lost 7 bases and J 6 bases, leaving 16 bases between the germline ends. Germline CDR1 reads MNHNS; CDR2 reads SASEGT. This CDR3 region has 13 residues.